Presented here are 20 T cell receptor beta chains from one specimen sequenced in a study of monozygotic twins with inflammatory bowel disease. TCRdb re-called the 5' RACE reads and catalogs CDR3 proteins one per entry, DNA excluded. The sample has fewer than 550,000 distinct CDR3 sequences. Sequencing was performed on blood. These receptor sequences come from a human donor with ulcerative colitis or Crohn's disease, or a healthy co-twin of an affected twin (not recorded which).

V and J are TRBV20-1 and TRBJ2-7; absent DNA, TCRdb's TRBD2 call cannot be checked. CDR3 size: 13 residues. Germline values: CDR1 DFQATT, CDR2 SNEGSKA (reference sequence). The chain's CDR3 is CSASSGTVYEQYF.

J is TRBJ1-3 and V is TRBV18. Germline CDR1 is KGHSH and CDR2 is LQKENI. This CDR3 contains 15 residues. CDR3 amino acids: CASSTPANSGNAIYF.

This rearrangement joins TRBV4-2 to TRBJ1-4. The CDR3 extends over 19 amino acids. Germline V gene sequence: CDR1 LGHNA, CDR2 YNFKEQ. CDR3 residues: CASSQFVVELIPPNEKLFF.

This chain uses TRBV6-1 with TRBJ1-6. CDR3 length: 14 amino acids. The germline gives CDR1 MNHNS, CDR2 SASEGT. This CDR3 is CASSRTVIYSPLHF.

The gene calls are TRBV6-2 or TRBV6-3 and TRBJ1-4. The CDR3 is 15 residues long. Germline CDR1 is MNHEY and CDR2 is SVGEGT. The CDR3 loop reads CASSYFGATNEKLFF.

The chain carries TRBV19 and TRBJ2-1; TCRdb lists TRBD1, though no DNA is available to test this call. CDR3 length: 14 residues. CDR1 and CDR2 from the germline V gene are LNHDA and SQIVND (reference sequence). The CDR3 is CASSIDRGRNEQFF.

This rearrangement joins TRBV5-5 to TRBJ1-1; TCRdb gives TRBD1 as the D gene, but with no DNA this cannot be confirmed. This CDR3 is built from 17 residues. Germline assignment: CDR1 SGHKS and CDR2 YYEKEE (reference sequence). This CDR3 reads CASSLVGLQGWGTEAFF.

The chain joins TRBV5-1 to TRBJ2-2; TCRdb lists TRBD1, though no DNA is available to test this call. The germline V gene encodes CDR1 SGHRS and CDR2 YFSETQ. The CDR3 is made up of 15 amino acids. CDR3 sequence: CASSPSRAFTGELFF.

The rearrangement uses TRBV3-1 and TRBJ1-4; TCRdb returns TRBD1, unconfirmable since there is no DNA. Germline CDR1 and CDR2: LGHDT and YNNKEL (reference sequence). The CDR3 covers 15 residues. CDR3 region: CASRPGTATNEKLFF.

This chain uses TRBV12-3 or TRBV12-4 with TRBJ1-2; TCRdb gives TRBD1 as the D gene, but with no DNA this cannot be confirmed. The CDR3 totals 16 residues. CDR3 protein: CASSLVGAKNRYGYTF.

The rearrangement joins TRBV10-2 to TRBJ1-3. Germline V gives CDR1 WSHSY, CDR2 SAAADI. The CDR3 consists of 12 residues. CDR3 sequence reads: CATSGSGNTIYF.

The chain links TRBV7-2 to TRBJ2-5. Germline V gene data show CDR1 as SGHTA and CDR2 as FQGNSA. CDR3 size: 12 residues. CDR3 sequence reads: CASSLEAETQYF.

The chain joins TRBV5-1 to TRBJ2-7; TCRdb's D gene call, TRBD2, goes unchecked for lack of DNA. Germline assignment: CDR1 SGHRS and CDR2 YFSETQ. The CDR3 has 15 amino acids. The CDR3 is CASRPKLATIDEQYF. Full variable domain (remainder filled in from reference TRBV5-1 and TRBJ2-7): KAGVTQTPRYLIKTRGQQVTLSCSPISGHRSVSWYQQTPGQGLQFLFEYFSETQRNKGNFPGRFSGRQFSNSRSEMNVSTLELGDSALYLCASRPKLATIDEQYFGPGTRLTVT.

The chain combines TRBV12-3 or TRBV12-4 with TRBJ1-5; without DNA, the TCRdb call of TRBD1 cannot be checked. This CDR3 has 18 amino acids. The CDR3 region is CASSLRGTGGWSNQPQHF.

This chain connects TRBV4-1 to TRBJ2-1; the D call of TRBD2 rests on TCRdb alone, since no DNA is present to check it. The CDR3 is 15 residues long. The germline gives CDR1 MGHRA, CDR2 YSYEKL. CDR3 loop: CASSQDRLAGDEQFF.

The rearrangement uses TRBV3-1 and TRBJ2-7; TCRdb proposes TRBD1, but this gene call is untestable without DNA. The germline gives CDR1 LGHDT, CDR2 YNNKEL (reference sequence). The CDR3 runs 15 residues. The CDR3: CASSQDRGPPTEQYF.

The V call is TRBV20-1, the J call TRBJ1-4; the D call from TCRdb, TRBD1, cannot be confirmed without DNA. The CDR3 loop spans 15 amino acids. Germline V gives CDR1 DFQATT, CDR2 SNEGSKA (reference sequence). The chain's CDR3 is CSAKDRGHSNEKLFF.

This chain joins TRBV7-6 and TRBJ2-3. The CDR3 has 13 residues. CDR1 and CDR2 from the germline V gene are SGHVS and FNYEAQ. The CDR3 is CASSLTYSGTQYF.

The rearrangement joins TRBV20-1 to TRBJ1-1. The CDR3 loop spans 13 amino acids. CDR1 is DFQATT, CDR2 SNEGSKA, per germline (reference sequence). The CDR3 protein is CSAPGGYGTEAFF.

This rearrangement joins TRBV5-1 to TRBJ2-3; TCRdb's D gene call, TRBD1, goes unchecked for lack of DNA. CDR1 is SGHRS and CDR2 is YFSETQ in the germline V gene. The CDR3 has 14 amino acids. The CDR3 region is CASSFRGPTDTQYF.